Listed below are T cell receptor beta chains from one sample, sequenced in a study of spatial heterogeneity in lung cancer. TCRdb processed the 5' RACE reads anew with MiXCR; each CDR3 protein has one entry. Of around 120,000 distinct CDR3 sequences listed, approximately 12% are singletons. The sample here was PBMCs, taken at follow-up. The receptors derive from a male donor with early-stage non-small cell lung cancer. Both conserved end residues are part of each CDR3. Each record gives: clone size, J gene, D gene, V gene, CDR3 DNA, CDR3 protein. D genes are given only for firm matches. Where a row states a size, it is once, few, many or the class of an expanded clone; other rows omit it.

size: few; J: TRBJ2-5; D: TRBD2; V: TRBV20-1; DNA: TGCAGTGCTAGAGATGGGGCTAGCGGGGCTACTATACAGTACTTC; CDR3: CSARDGASGATIQYF
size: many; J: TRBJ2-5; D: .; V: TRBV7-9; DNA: TGTGCCAGCAGCTTAGGAGACAGATCCAAAGAGACCCAGTACTTC; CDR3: CASSLGDRSKETQYF
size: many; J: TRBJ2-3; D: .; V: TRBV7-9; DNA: TGTGCCAGCAGCTTAGTCGGCGGGGACGCAGATACGCAGTATTTT; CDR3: CASSLVGGDADTQYF
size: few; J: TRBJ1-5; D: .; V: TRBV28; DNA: TGTGCCAGCAGTTCCCGGTCAGGTCGACCCAATCAGCCCCAGCATTTT; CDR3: CASSSRSGRPNQPQHF
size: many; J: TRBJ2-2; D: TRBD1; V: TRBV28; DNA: TGTGCCAGCAGTTCAGGGGGTGTCCCCGGGGAGCTGTTTTTT; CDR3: CASSSGGVPGELFF
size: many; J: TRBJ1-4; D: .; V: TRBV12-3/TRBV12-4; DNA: TGTGCCAGCAGGCGATCCAACCTTAATGAAAAACTGTTTTTT; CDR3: CASRRSNLNEKLFF
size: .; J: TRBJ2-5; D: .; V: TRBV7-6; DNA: TGTGCCAGCAGCTTAAACTGGGGCCTGGAAGAGACCCAGTACTTC; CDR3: CASSLNWGLEETQYF
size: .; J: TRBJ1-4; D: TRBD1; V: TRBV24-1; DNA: TGTGCCACCAGTGATGCCCCGGGACAGGGGTCTAAATTCGAAAAACTGTTTTTT; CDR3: CATSDAPGQGSKFEKLFF
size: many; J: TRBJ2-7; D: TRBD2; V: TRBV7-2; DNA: TGTGCCAGCAGCCCCCCAGCGGGGATTGGCGAGCAGTACTTC; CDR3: CASSPPAGIGEQYF
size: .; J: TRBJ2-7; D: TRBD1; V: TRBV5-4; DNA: TGTGCCAGCAGCAGGGGGGACAGGGGGAAGTACGAGCAGTACTTC; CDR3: CASSRGDRGKYEQYF
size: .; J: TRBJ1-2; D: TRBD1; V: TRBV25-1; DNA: TGTGCCAGCAGTGGTATACCGGGACAGGGGGATCAGAAACCTGGCTACACCTTC; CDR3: CASSGIPGQGDQKPGYTF
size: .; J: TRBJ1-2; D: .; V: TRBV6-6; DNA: TGTGCCAGCAGGCCGATCGGGGGAGCTAACTATGGCTACACCTTC; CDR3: CASRPIGGANYGYTF
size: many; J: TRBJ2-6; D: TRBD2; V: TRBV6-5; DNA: TGTGCCAGCAGTTATCTCGCGGGGGGGCCCTCTGGGGCCAACGTCCTGACTTTC; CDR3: CASSYLAGGPSGANVLTF
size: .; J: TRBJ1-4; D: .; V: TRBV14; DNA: TGTGCCAGCAGCCGCACAGGAATGGCCACTAATGAAAAACTGTTTTTT; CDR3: CASSRTGMATNEKLFF
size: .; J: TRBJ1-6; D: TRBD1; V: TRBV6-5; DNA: TGTGCCAGCAGTTACGGGACAGGGGTGAGCTCCTATAATTCACCCCTCCACTTT; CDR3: CASSYGTGVSSYNSPLHF
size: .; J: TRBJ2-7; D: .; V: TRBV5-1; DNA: TGCGCCAGCAAAGGCCGTGGCGAGCAGTACTTC; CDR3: CASKGRGEQYF
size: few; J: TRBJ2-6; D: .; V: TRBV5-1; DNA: TGCGCCAGCAGCTTGGTAGCAGGGGCGTACTCTGGGGCCAACGTCCTGACTTTC; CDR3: CASSLVAGAYSGANVLTF
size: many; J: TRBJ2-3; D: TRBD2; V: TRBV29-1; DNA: TGCAGCTTTCGGGGGGTTCAAGATACGCAGTATTTT; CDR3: CSFRGVQDTQYF
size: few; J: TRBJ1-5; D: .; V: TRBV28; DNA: TGTGCCAGCAGTCCCTACAGGGTCGGTCAGCCCCAGCATTTT; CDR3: CASSPYRVGQPQHF
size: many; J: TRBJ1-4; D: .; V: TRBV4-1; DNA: TGCGCCAGCAGCCCCGTGGACCCGCGGTCTGAAAAACTGTTTTTT; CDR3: CASSPVDPRSEKLFF
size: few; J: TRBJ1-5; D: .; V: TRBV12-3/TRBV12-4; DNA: TGTGCCAGCAGTTCACAGGGCCGCAATCAGCCCCAGCATTTT; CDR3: CASSSQGRNQPQHF
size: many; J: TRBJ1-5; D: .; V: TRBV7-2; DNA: TGTGCCAGCAGTACTGGGGTCTCTGGCAATCAGCCCCAGCATTTT; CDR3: CASSTGVSGNQPQHF
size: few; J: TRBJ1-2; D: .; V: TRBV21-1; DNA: TGTGCCAGCAGCTCTTGGGCCGGGAAGAAGGATCAGGGCTACACCTTC; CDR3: CASSSWAGKKDQGYTF
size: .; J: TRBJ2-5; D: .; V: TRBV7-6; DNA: TGTGCCAGCAGCTTAGCGCCATCAGGGTGGGAGACCCAGTACTTC; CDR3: CASSLAPSGWETQYF
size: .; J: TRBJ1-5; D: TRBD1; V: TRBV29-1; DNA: TGCAGCGCCACGACCTTGGGACAGGCTAGCAATCAGCCCCAGCATTTT; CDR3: CSATTLGQASNQPQHF
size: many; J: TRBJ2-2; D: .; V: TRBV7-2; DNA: TGTGCCAGCAGCCGGAGAGGGACCGGGGAGCTGTTTTTT; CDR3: CASSRRGTGELFF
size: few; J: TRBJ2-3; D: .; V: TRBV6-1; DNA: TGTGCCAGCAGTGTCTTAAAAGATACGCAGTATTTT; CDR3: CASSVLKDTQYF
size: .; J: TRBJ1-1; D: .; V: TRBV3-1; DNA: TGTGCCAGCAGCCAAGATGTAGGCGCGAACACTGAAGCTTTCTTT; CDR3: CASSQDVGANTEAFF
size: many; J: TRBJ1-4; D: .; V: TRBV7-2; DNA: TGTGCCAGCAGCTCGCTTGAAGGGGGGAAACTGTTTTTT; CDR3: CASSSLEGGKLFF
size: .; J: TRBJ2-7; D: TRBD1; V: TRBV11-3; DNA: TGTGCCAGCAGCTCTGGGACAGATCTCTACGAGCAGTACTTC; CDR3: CASSSGTDLYEQYF
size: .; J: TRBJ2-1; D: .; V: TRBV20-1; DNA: TGCAGTGCTAGCCCAGGTTGGGGTATTGCGGGGAGCTACAATGAGCAGTTCTTC; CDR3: CSASPGWGIAGSYNEQFF
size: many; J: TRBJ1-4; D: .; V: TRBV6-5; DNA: TGTGCCAGCAGTTGGCGGGGGTCAACTAATGAAAAACTGTTTTTT; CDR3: CASSWRGSTNEKLFF
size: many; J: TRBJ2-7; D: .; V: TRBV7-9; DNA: TGTGCCAGCAGCTTAGGAACCTACGAGCAGTACTTC; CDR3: CASSLGTYEQYF
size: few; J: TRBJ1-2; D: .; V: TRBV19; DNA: TGTGCCAGTAGACTTCTTCGGGACGGCAACTATGGCTACACCTTC; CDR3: CASRLLRDGNYGYTF
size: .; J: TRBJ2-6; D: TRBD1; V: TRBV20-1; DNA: TGCAGTGCTAGAGTGGCGTACCGGGACAGGGTCTCTGGGGCCAACGTCCTGACTTTC; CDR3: CSARVAYRDRVSGANVLTF
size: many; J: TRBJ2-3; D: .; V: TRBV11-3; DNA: TGTGCCAGCAGCTTGGGGGGCCGGAGGGGCACAGATACGCAGTATTTT; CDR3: CASSLGGRRGTDTQYF
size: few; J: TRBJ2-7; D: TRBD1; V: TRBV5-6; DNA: TGTGCCAGCAGCTTTCCGGGACAGGGATACTACGAGCAGTACTTC; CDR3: CASSFPGQGYYEQYF
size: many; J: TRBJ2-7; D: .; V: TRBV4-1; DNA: TGCGCCAGCAGCTTAATGCCGGGACCATCCTACGAGCAGTACTTC; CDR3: CASSLMPGPSYEQYF
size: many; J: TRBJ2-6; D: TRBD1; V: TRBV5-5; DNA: TGTGCCAGCAGCTGGGACAGGCCGAGCTCTGGGGCCAACGTCCTGACTTTC; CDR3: CASSWDRPSSGANVLTF
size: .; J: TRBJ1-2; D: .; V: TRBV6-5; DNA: TGTGCCAGCAGTTCACTCCTGGGCTACACCTTC; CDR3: CASSSLLGYTF
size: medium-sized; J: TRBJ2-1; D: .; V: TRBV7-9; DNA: TGTGCCAGCAGCTCCATAGCTGATGAGCAGTTCTTC; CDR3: CASSSIADEQFF
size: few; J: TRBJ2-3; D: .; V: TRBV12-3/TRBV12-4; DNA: TGTGCCAGCACCCGAGGAGGGGTCCCCACAGATACGCAGTATTTT; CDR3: CASTRGGVPTDTQYF
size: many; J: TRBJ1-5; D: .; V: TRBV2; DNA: TGTGCCAGCAGTGAAGCGGGGTACCATCAGCCCCAGCATTTT; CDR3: CASSEAGYHQPQHF
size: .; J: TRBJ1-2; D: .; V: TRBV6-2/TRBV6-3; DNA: TGTGCCAGCAGTGGTCCGGGACAACTTTATAATGGCTACACCTTC; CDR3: CASSGPGQLYNGYTF
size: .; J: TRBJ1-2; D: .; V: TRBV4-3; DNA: TGCGCCAGCAGCCAAGAGTTGGCGGTTCTGGTCTATGGCTACACCTTC; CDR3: CASSQELAVLVYGYTF
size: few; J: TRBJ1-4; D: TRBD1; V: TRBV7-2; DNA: TGTGCCAGCAGCCAAAAAGACAGGGATGCTGAAAAACTGTTTTTT; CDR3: CASSQKDRDAEKLFF
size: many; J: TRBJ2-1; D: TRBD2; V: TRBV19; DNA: TGTGCCAGTAGGCTAGCGGGGCTTGGGGATGAGCAGTTCTTC; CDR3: CASRLAGLGDEQFF
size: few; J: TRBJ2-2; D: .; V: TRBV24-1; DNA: TGTGCCACCAGTCGACAGGCCACGGTCGGGGAGCTGTTTTTT; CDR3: CATSRQATVGELFF
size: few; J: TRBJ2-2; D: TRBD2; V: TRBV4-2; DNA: TGTGCCAGCAGCCTCGGACTAGACGGGGAGCTGTTTTTT; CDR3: CASSLGLDGELFF
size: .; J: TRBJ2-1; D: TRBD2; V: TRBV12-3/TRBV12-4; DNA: TGTGCCAGCATGTGGCGGGGGGCCGTCCTATCCTACAATGAGCAGTTCTTC; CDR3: CASMWRGAVLSYNEQFF
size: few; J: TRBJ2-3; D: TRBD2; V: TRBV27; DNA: TGTGCCAGCGGTCGTCGACTAGCGGGGGGAAACTACCTCACAGATACGCAGTATTTT; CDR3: CASGRRLAGGNYLTDTQYF